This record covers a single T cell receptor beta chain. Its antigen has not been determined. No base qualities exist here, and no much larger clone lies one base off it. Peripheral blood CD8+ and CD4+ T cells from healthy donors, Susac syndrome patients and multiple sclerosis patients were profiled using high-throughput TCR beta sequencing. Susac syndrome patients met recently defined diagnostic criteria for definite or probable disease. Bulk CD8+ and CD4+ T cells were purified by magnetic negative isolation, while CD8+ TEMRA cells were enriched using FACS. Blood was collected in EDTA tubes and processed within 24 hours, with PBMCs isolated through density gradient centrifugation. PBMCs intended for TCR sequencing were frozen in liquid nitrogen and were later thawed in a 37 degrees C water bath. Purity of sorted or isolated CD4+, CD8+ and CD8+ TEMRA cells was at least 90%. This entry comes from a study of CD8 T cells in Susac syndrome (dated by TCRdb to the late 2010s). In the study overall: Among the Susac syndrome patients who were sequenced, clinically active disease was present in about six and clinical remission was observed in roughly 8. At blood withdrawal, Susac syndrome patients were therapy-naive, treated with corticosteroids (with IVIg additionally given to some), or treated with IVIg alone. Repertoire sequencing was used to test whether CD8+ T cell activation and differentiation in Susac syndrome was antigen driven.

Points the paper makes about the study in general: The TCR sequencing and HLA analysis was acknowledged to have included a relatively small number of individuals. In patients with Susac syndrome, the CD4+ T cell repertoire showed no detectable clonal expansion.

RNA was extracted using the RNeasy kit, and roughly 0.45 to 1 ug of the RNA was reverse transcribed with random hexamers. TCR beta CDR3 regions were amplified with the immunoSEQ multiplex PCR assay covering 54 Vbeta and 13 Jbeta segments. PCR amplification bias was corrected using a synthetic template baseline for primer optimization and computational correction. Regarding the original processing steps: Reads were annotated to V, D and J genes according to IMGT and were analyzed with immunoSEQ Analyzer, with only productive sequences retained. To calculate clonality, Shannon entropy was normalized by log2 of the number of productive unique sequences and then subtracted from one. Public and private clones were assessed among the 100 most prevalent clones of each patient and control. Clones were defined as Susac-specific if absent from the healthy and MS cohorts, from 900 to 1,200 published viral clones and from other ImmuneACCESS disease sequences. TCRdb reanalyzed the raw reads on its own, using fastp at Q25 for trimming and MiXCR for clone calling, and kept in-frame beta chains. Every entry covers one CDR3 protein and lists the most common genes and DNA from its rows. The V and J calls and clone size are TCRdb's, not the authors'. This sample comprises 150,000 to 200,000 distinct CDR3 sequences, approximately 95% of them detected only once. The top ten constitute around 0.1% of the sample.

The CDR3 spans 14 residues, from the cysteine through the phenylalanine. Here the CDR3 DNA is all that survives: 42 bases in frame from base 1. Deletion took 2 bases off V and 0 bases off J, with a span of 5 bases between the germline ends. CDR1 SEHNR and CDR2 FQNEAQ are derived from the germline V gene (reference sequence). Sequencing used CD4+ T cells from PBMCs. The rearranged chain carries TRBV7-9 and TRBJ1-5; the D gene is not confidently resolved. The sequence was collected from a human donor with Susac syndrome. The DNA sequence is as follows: TGTGCCAGCAGCTTATTAAATAGCAATCAGCCCCAGCATTTT. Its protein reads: CASSLLNSNQPQHF.